This note documents a single T cell receptor beta chain sequence. Antigen: not known. The data were taken from a study of identical twins. TCRdb called the 5' RACE reads again in MiXCR, with one record for every CDR3 protein. Here the sample spans about 300,000 distinct CDR3 sequences, 9% to 15% being singletons. Germline-derived CDR1 and CDR2 are SEHNR and FQNEAQ (reference sequence). Trimming removed 3 bases from V and 14 bases from J, with 16 bases in between. This CDR3 spans 12 amino acids. Study-wide results and caveats: Insertions were fewer in abundant cord blood beta clonotypes, whereas memory repertoires showed none of this pattern. Models underestimated TCR alpha sharing (out-of-frame) in monozygotic twins.

This same sample was also part of a study on yellow fever vaccine responses in identical twins.

The sequenced sample was CD8+ T cells sorted from blood. V and J are TRBV7-9 and TRBJ1-1; maybe TRBD1 (5 bases). This clonotype was obtained from a woman younger than 30 in good health. The CDR3 here is CASSFIGRGSFF. The CDR3 DNA is TGTGCCAGCAGCTTTATTGGGAGGGGCTCCTTCTTT.